Below are 27 T cell receptor beta chains sequenced from a single sample in a study of T cell responses to AZD1222 COVID-19 vaccine. Clones were sequenced by immunoSEQ multiplex PCR, and TCRdb holds only the in-frame ones, with some missing. The sample has 70,000 to 90,000 clones; about nine tenths are singletons. Sample: peripheral blood, taken on day 0 of AZD1222 vaccination. These receptors all come from an adult in good health.

This rearrangement joins TRBV7-9 to TRBJ2-3; 11 nucleotides match TRBD2. Losses at the gene ends were 7 bases for V and 4 bases for J; bases not matched to a gene: 1. Germline V gene sequence: CDR1 SEHNR, CDR2 FQNEAQ (reference sequence). The CDR3 runs to 13 residues. The CDR3 DNA reads as TGTGCCAGCATAGCGGGAGGGGCAGATACGCAGTATTTT. Protein: CASIAGGADTQYF.

This sequence joins TRBV5-8 and TRBJ2-3; D gene uncertain. CDR1 SGHTS and CDR2 YDEGEE come from the germline V gene. The V end lost 1 base, the J end lost 1 base, and 4 bases lay between the germline ends. The CDR3 covers 13 residues. The CDR3 is CASSLWGTDTQYF. The CDR3 nucleotides are TGTGCCAGCAGCTTGTGGGGCACAGATACGCAGTATTTT.

J is TRBJ1-3 and V is TRBV5-5; the D is unclear. Germline V gene data show CDR1 as SGHKS and CDR2 as YYEKEE (reference sequence). The CDR3 runs to 15 residues. With 0 bases removed from V and 2 bases from J, the gap between germline ends came to 9 bases. CDR3 nucleotide sequence: TGTGCCAGCAGCTTGGAAGGGTTAACTGGAAACACCATATATTTT. Its translation: CASSLEGLTGNTIYF.

The gene calls are TRBV3-1 (or the pseudogene TRBV3-2) and TRBJ2-7; 9 bases are a match to TRBD2. Per germline, CDR1 LGHDT and CDR2 YNNKEL (reference sequence). The CDR3 covers 17 residues. With V trimmed by 1 base and J by 0 bases, 7 bases remained unmatched. In DNA, the CDR3 is TGTGCCAGCAGCCAAGGGGGACTAGCTGGAACCTCCTACGAGCAGTACTTC. Its translation: CASSQGGLAGTSYEQYF.

The chain links TRBV7-3 to TRBJ2-6, with TRBD2 as a possible D gene (6 bases). V gave up 1 base and J gave up 1 base, with 11 bases separating them. This CDR3 contains 17 residues. The germline CDR1 and CDR2 sequences are SGHTA and FQGTGA. The chain's CDR3 is CASSLIGGMSGANVLTF. CDR3 nucleotide sequence: TGTGCCAGCAGCTTAATTGGAGGGATGTCTGGGGCCAACGTCCTGACTTTC.

The chain carries TRBV7-9 and TRBJ2-7, with D possibly matching TRBD1 (5 bases). Germline lookup yields CDR1 SEHNR and CDR2 FQNEAQ (reference sequence). The length of the CDR3 is 16 residues. V lost 5 bases and J 0 bases, leaving 17 bases between the germline ends. The CDR3 DNA follows: TGTGCCAGCAGCCAACCGACAGATTCAAGCTCCTACGAGCAGTACTTC. It encodes CASSQPTDSSSYEQYF.

This sequence joins TRBV6-5 and TRBJ1-2; D gene ambiguous. The germline V and J ends were trimmed by 4 bases and 5 bases, with 17 bases remaining between them. The CDR3 totals 15 residues. CDR1 is MNHEY and CDR2 is SVGAGI in the germline V gene. This chain's CDR3 is CASSFDTTASYGYTF. CDR3 sequence (DNA): TGTGCCAGCAGTTTTGACACCACGGCATCTTATGGCTACACCTTC.

J is TRBJ2-5 and V is TRBV5-1, with 8 bases lining up with TRBD2. This CDR3 contains 13 residues. The germline V gene has CDR1 SGHRS and CDR2 YFSETQ. The V gene end was trimmed by 8 bases and the J gene end by 4 bases; junction bases not matched to a gene: 7. The CDR3 spells CASSTGGVETQYF. For the CDR3, the DNA is TGCGCCAGTTCTACGGGAGGGGTAGAGACCCAGTACTTC.

The rearrangement uses TRBV19 and TRBJ1-4; D might be TRBD1 (6 bases). The V end lost 4 bases, the J end lost 6 bases, and 15 bases lay between the germline ends. Germline CDR1 LNHDA, CDR2 SQIVND (reference sequence). This CDR3 has 15 amino acids. CDR3 in amino acids: CASSTHEAGDEKLFF. The CDR3 DNA is TGTGCCAGTAGTACCCACGAGGCAGGGGATGAAAAACTGTTTTTT.

The V gene is TRBV5-1, the J gene TRBJ2-5; 7 bases fit TRBD2. This CDR3 comprises 18 residues. Germline loops: CDR1 SGHRS, CDR2 YFSETQ. V gave up 2 bases and J gave up 0 bases; unmatched junction bases: 13. The CDR3 nucleotides read TGCGCCAGCAGCTTAGGGTTGATGGCGGGGGTAAACCAAGAGACCCAGTACTTC. This translates into CASSLGLMAGVNQETQYF.

There are a few counts of this clone. In DNA form, the CDR3 reads TGCAGTGCTAGTGAGGGCCGAGCCGGGAGTCAGCCCCAGCATTTT. This codes for CSASEGRAGSQPQHF. The V call is TRBV20-1, the J call TRBJ1-5; the D is unclear. The CDR3 totals 15 residues. In germline, CDR1 is DFQATT, CDR2 SNEGSKA (reference sequence). V was clipped by 3 bases and J by 6 bases, with 18 bases between them.

Only a few counts were recorded for this clone. The chain links TRBV5-1 to TRBJ2-1; 11 positions match TRBD2. The CDR3 consists of 18 residues. Looked up from germline, CDR1 is SGHRS and CDR2 is YFSETQ. V shed 4 bases and J 4 bases; nucleotides not matched to a gene: 13. CDR3 protein: CASSANLAGGLSYNEQFF. The CDR3 DNA is TGCGCCAGCAGCGCTAATCTAGCGGGAGGTTTATCGTACAATGAGCAGTTCTTC.

This clone is a singleton in its sample. CDR3 region: CASSPFGRVNTEAFF. The CDR3 DNA is TGTGCCAGTAGTCCATTCGGCAGGGTGAACACTGAAGCTTTCTTT. This sequence joins TRBV19 and TRBJ1-1, with a tentative D call TRBD1 (5 bases). V gave up 5 bases and J gave up 0 bases, with 13 bases separating them. Germline-derived CDR1 and CDR2 are LNHDA and SQIVND (reference sequence). This CDR3 has 15 amino acids.

This clone was seen a single time. This chain links TRBV6-5 with TRBJ2-7; 10 nucleotides agree with TRBD1. V trimming: 0 bases; J trimming: 5 bases; junction bases outside the gene matches: 4. The germline V gene encodes CDR1 MNHEY and CDR2 SVGAGI. The length of the CDR3 is 15 residues. The CDR3 is CASSYSGQGNNEQYF. The CDR3 DNA is TGTGCCAGCAGTTACTCGGGACAGGGGAACAACGAGCAGTACTTC.

V usage is TRBV5-8 and J usage is TRBJ2-7, with D perhaps TRBD2 (5 bases). V was clipped by 2 bases and J by 3 bases, with 12 bases between them. The germline gives CDR1 SGHTS, CDR2 YDEGEE. This CDR3 spans 14 amino acids. The CDR3 sequence is CASSFRVGLYEQYF. In DNA form, the CDR3 reads TGTGCCAGCAGCTTTCGGGTAGGACTCTACGAGCAGTACTTC.

This chain joins TRBV19 and TRBJ2-2; D gene uncertain. The germline V and J ends were trimmed by 6 bases and 0 bases, with 8 bases remaining between them. This CDR3 region has 14 residues. The germline V gene encodes CDR1 LNHDA and CDR2 SQIVND (reference sequence). CDR3 coding DNA: TGTGCCAGTAGCCGCGACGCGAACACCGGGGAGCTGTTTTTT. Its translation is CASSRDANTGELFF.

V is TRBV11-2 and J is TRBJ2-7, with D unresolved. Per the germline V gene, CDR1 is SGHAT and CDR2 is FQNNGV. CDR3 length equals 15 residues. The germline V and J ends were trimmed by 3 bases and 3 bases, with 15 bases remaining between them. For the CDR3, the DNA is TGTGCCAGCAGCTTCGACTCCTGGGCGCACTACGAGCAGTACTTC. The encoded protein is CASSFDSWAHYEQYF.

This clone rates as medium-sized. The chain has TRBV6-5 and TRBJ1-1, with unresolved D. This CDR3 is 13 amino acids long. CDR1 is MNHEY and CDR2 is SVGAGI in the germline V gene. V shed 2 bases and J shed 5 bases, with 9 bases lying between them. In DNA, the CDR3 is TGTGCCAGCAGTTACACGGGGTGGACTGAAGCTTTCTTT. The encoded protein is CASSYTGWTEAFF.

The chain has TRBV6-1 and TRBJ2-1; D is unclear. The CDR3 is 13 residues long. The V end was cut by 5 bases, the J end by 1 base, with 6 bases between. Per the germline V gene, CDR1 is MNHNS and CDR2 is SASEGT. DNA for the CDR3: TGTGCCAGCAGTAAAGAGTCCTACAATGAGCAGTTCTTC. Protein: CASSKESYNEQFF.

This clone was recorded only once. The CDR3 coding sequence is TGTGCCAGCAGTGAAGTGAGCGGCAGATCTTCCTCCTACGAGCAGTACTTC. Translating gives CASSEVSGRSSSYEQYF. This rearrangement joins TRBV6-1 to TRBJ2-7, with D perhaps matching TRBD2 (5 bases). CDR1 MNHNS and CDR2 SASEGT come from the germline V gene. The V gene lost 1 base and the J gene lost 0 bases, with 16 bases spanning the gap. The CDR3 extends over 17 amino acids.

This clone was seen just once. The chain is built from TRBV11-3 and TRBJ2-7; 8 bases are shared with TRBD2. Trimming at V came to 1 base and at J to 1 base, leaving 3 bases not matched to a gene. The CDR3 spans 15 residues. Germline CDR1 and CDR2: SGHNT and YENEEA. The CDR3 reads CASSLGSSGSYEQYF. CDR3 bases: TGTGCCAGCAGCTTAGGGTCTAGCGGGTCCTACGAGCAGTACTTC.

This clone was seen a few times. The gene calls are TRBV21-1 and TRBJ2-3; TRBD1 is the table's D call and was not checked against the DNA. TRBV21-1 is a pseudogene locus. This CDR3 contains 15 residues. This CDR3 is CASSTGQGEADTQYF. The CDR3, as DNA: TGTGCCAGCAGCACAGGACAGGGGGAGGCAGATACGCAGTATTTT.

V and J are TRBV6-5 and TRBJ1-6; 10 bases agree with TRBD1. The CDR3 runs 15 residues. Trimming at V came to 4 bases and at J to 7 bases, leaving 4 bases not matched to a gene. The germline V gene has CDR1 MNHEY and CDR2 SVGAGI. In DNA form, the CDR3 reads TGTGCCAGCAGTTCACGGGACAGGGGAAATTCACCCCTCCACTTT. This codes for CASSSRDRGNSPLHF.

The CDR3 protein is CASSPGTPPYEQYF. CDR3 in DNA: TGTGCCAGCAGCCCGGGGACACCACCCTACGAGCAGTACTTC. The rearrangement uses TRBV7-3 and TRBJ2-7; D perhaps matches TRBD1 (6 bases). The V gene lost 5 bases and the J gene lost 2 bases, with 13 bases spanning the gap. This CDR3 is 14 amino acids long. The germline V gene encodes CDR1 SGHTA and CDR2 FQGTGA.

The CDR3 spells CASSPLWRGAKDEQFF. The CDR3 bases are TGTGCCAGCAGTCCCCTTTGGCGGGGGGCCAAGGATGAGCAGTTCTTC. The chain links TRBV2 to TRBJ2-1; 8 bases fit TRBD2. Germline trimming cut 5 bases from V and 8 bases from J; bases unmatched to any gene: 14. Germline V lookup: CDR1 SNHLY, CDR2 FYNNEI. The CDR3 extends over 16 amino acids. Supplemented by reference TRBV2 and TRBJ2-1, the full variable domain reads EPEVTQTPSHQVTQMGQEVILRCVPISNHLYFYWYRQILGQKVEFLVSFYNNEISEKSEIFDDQFSVERPDGSNFTLKIRSTKLEDSAMYFCASSPLWRGAKDEQFFGPGTRLTVL.

The chain employs TRBV11-2 and TRBJ1-4; 8 nucleotides align to TRBD1. Trimming took 5 bases from V and 2 from J; bases not matched to a gene: 4. Germline assignment: CDR1 SGHAT and CDR2 FQNNGV. The CDR3 is 15 residues long. The CDR3 coding sequence is TGTGCCAGCAGCGGGACAGGAAATACTAATGAAAAACTGTTTTTT. Protein product: CASSGTGNTNEKLFF.

The rearrangement uses TRBV6-5 and TRBJ2-7; 9 bases are a match to TRBD1. The length of the CDR3 is 14 residues. The V and J ends lost 6 bases and 3 bases, in that order; junction bases with no gene match: 6. Germline values: CDR1 MNHEY, CDR2 SVGAGI. The DNA for the CDR3 is TGTGCCAGCAGAGGGACAGGGCCCTTCTACGAGCAGTACTTC. This encodes CASRGTGPFYEQYF.